What follows are 27 T cell receptor beta chains derived from one specimen sequenced in a study of prognosis after radiotherapy for stage I lung cancer. The genomic DNA TCR beta CDR3 region underwent two rounds of multiplex PCR. The first round of PCR was done with primers that matched each TRBV and TRBJ gene. TCRdb passed the multiplex PCR reads through MiXCR, listing each CDR3 protein once. The sample holds 25,000 to 30,000 distinct CDR3 sequences, about 41% seen once. The material was PBMCs, obtained before or after stereotactic body radiation therapy (not recorded which). All receptors derive from a donor aged 50 or older with non-small cell lung cancer.

This clonotype has more than one count but fewer than ten. This clone may be a read error of a much larger clone one base away. The chain carries TRBV15 and TRBJ2-5; 7 bases fit TRBD1. This CDR3 spans 15 amino acids. J gave up 5 bases and V 1 base, and 7 bases lay outside the gene matches. Germline assignment: CDR1 LNHNV and CDR2 YYDKDF (reference sequence). CDR3 DNA: TGTGCCACCAGCAGAGGGGACAGTGGTTTCGAGACCCAGTACTTC. Amino acids: CATSRGDSGFETQYF.

The table lists this clonotype with many counts. The V call is TRBV19, the J call TRBJ2-5, with 13 bases that match TRBD2. The J call may be wrong; the DNA end is better matched by TRBJ2-1. CDR1 is LNHDA and CDR2 is SQIVND in the germline V gene (reference sequence). This CDR3 region has 16 residues. CDR3 residues: CASSVTGLAGNNEQFF. The CDR3 bases are TGTGCCAGTAGTGTAACGGGACTAGCGGGAAACAATGAGCAGTTCTTC.

The chain employs TRBV7-9 and TRBJ2-2; TRBD2 might be the D (6 bases). Germline CDR1 and CDR2: SEHNR and FQNEAQ (reference sequence). The CDR3 has 14 amino acids. Trimming took off 4 bases at V and 7 bases at J, with 13 bases between the two ends. The CDR3 protein is CASSWGLPDGELFF. In DNA, the CDR3 is TGTGCCAGCAGCTGGGGACTCCCGGACGGGGAGCTGTTTTTT. Full variable domain (outside the CDR3, taken from reference TRBV7-9 and TRBJ2-2): DTGVSQNPRHKITKRGQNVTFRCDPISEHNRLYWYRQTLGQGPEFLTYFQNEAQLEKSRLLSDRFSAERPKGSFSTLEIQRTEQGDSAMYLCASSWGLPDGELFFGEGSRLTVL.

Notes on this clonotype: A far larger clone is one nucleotide away, so this likely arose from a read error. The gene calls are TRBV6-4 and TRBJ1-3; 8 nucleotides agree with TRBD1. Germline values: CDR1 MRHNA, CDR2 SNTAGT. This CDR3 is 15 amino acids long. Losses at the gene ends were 5 bases for V and 6 bases for J; bases not matched to a gene: 9. The CDR3 DNA sequence: TGTGCCAGCAGTTCCCAGGGGGCGCCTGTAAACACCATATATTTT. It specifies CASSSQGAPVNTIYF.

This chain links TRBV27 with TRBJ2-5; 7 positions match TRBD1. V gave up 5 bases and J gave up 2 bases; unmatched junction bases: 11. Germline-derived CDR1 and CDR2 are MNHEY and SMNVEV (reference sequence). This CDR3 has 16 residues. The CDR3 sequence is CASSPRTGRRQETQYF. CDR3 coding DNA: TGTGCCAGCAGTCCGAGGACAGGCCGAAGGCAAGAGACCCAGTACTTC.

In this sample, this clonotype turned up many times. This chain uses TRBV28 with TRBJ2-1, with D maybe TRBD2 (7 bases). Trimming cost V 3 bases and J 9 bases, with 21 bases left between them. This CDR3 contains 16 residues. Looked up from germline, CDR1 is MDHEN and CDR2 is SYDVKM. The CDR3 is CASSFALGGGVSEQFF. CDR3 in DNA: TGTGCCAGCAGTTTCGCCTTAGGGGGAGGGGTAAGTGAGCAGTTCTTC.

Notes on this clonotype: This sequence is one base from a far larger clone and is likely a read error. V and J are TRBV6-9 and TRBJ2-7, with D maybe TRBD1 (6 bases). The CDR3 totals 17 residues. CDR1 MNHGY and CDR2 SVAAGI come from the germline V gene. V was cut by 3 bases and J by 1 base, with 19 bases left in between. The CDR3 DNA reads as TGTGCCAGCAGTTACGATTTTCGGGCAGGGGTATCCTACGAGCAGTACTTC. Translating gives CASSYDFRAGVSYEQYF.

This clonotype was counted many times. The chain combines TRBV30 with TRBJ2-7; no definite D call. Per the germline V gene, CDR1 is GTSNPN and CDR2 is SVGIG (reference sequence). The ends were cut back, 2 bases at V and 0 bases at J, with 11 bases in the middle. This CDR3 comprises 14 residues. CDR3 sequence reads: CAWSRAPRSYEQYF. The DNA for the CDR3 is TGTGCCTGGAGTAGGGCGCCCCGCTCCTACGAGCAGTACTTC.

This clonotype was seen ten or more times. The chain has TRBV3-1 and TRBJ1-2; no definite D call. Germline CDR1 and CDR2: LGHDT and YNNKEL (reference sequence). Trimming removed 4 bases at V and 8 bases at J, with 14 bases between. The CDR3 sequence is 13 residues long. CDR3 coding DNA: TGTGCCAGCAGCCCCTTGTTGGGTGAAGGCTACACCTTC. This gives the protein CASSPLLGEGYTF.

On this clonotype itself: A much larger clone lies a single base off, so this may be a read error. The chain is built from TRBV10-2 and TRBJ2-7; D is uncertain. Looked up from germline, CDR1 is WSHSY and CDR2 is SAAADI. CDR3 length equals 14 residues. Trimming cost V 0 bases and J 4 bases, with 10 bases left between them. This chain's CDR3 is CASSESSTLYEQYF. The CDR3 DNA follows: TGCGCCAGCAGTGAGTCTTCGACGCTGTACGAGCAGTACTTC.

The J gene is TRBJ2-3, the V gene TRBV29-1; 7 bases fit TRBD1. This CDR3 is 14 amino acids long. V was clipped by 4 bases and J by 3 bases; unmatched bases: 7. Germline-derived CDR1 and CDR2 are SQVTM and ANQGSEA. The CDR3 bases are TGCAGCGTTGTTGAGTTCAGGGGGACAGATACGCAGTATTTT. This gives the protein CSVVEFRGTDTQYF.

This clonotype occurred many times. This chain joins TRBV5-1 and TRBJ2-5, with 11 bases fitting TRBD2. This CDR3 contains 21 residues. V dropped 0 bases and J dropped 0; count of bases not matched to a gene: 16. Germline loops: CDR1 SGHRS, CDR2 YFSETQ. The CDR3 region is CASSLVLGGTSGLYHQETQYF. The CDR3 DNA reads as TGCGCCAGCAGCTTGGTTTTGGGCGGGACTAGCGGACTATATCACCAAGAGACCCAGTACTTC.

This clonotype occurred many times. The genes are TRBV7-3 and TRBJ2-3; no clear D gene. The CDR3 consists of 14 residues. V lost 5 bases and J lost 6, with 15 bases in between. CDR1 SGHTA and CDR2 FQGTGA come from the germline V gene. This CDR3 is CASSSNSLRDTQYF. Here the CDR3 DNA reads TGTGCCAGCAGCAGCAACTCGCTGAGGGATACGCAGTATTTT.

This clonotype was observed many times. The chain joins TRBV6-5 to TRBJ1-1; 8 nucleotides match TRBD1. The CDR3 is made up of 14 amino acids. After removal of 3 bases from V and 4 bases from J, the junction contained 4 bases not matched to a gene. Per germline, CDR1 MNHEY and CDR2 SVGAGI. CDR3 nucleotide sequence: TGTGCCAGCAGTTATGGACAGGGCCCCACTGAAGCTTTCTTT. It translates to CASSYGQGPTEAFF.

Ten or more counts support this clonotype. The genes are TRBV20-1 and TRBJ1-2; possibly TRBD1 for D (5 bases). CDR1 DFQATT and CDR2 SNEGSKA come from the germline V gene (reference sequence). The CDR3 is made up of 15 amino acids. The ends were cut back, 1 base at V and 5 bases at J, with 17 bases in the middle. In DNA form, the CDR3 reads TGCAGTGCTAGAGGTTGGACCGGGGGGGAGTATGGCTACACCTTC. Translating gives CSARGWTGGEYGYTF.

Worth noting for this clonotype: This may be a read error, as it is one base from a much larger clone. The chain carries TRBV7-2 and TRBJ1-2, with unresolved D. The CDR3 has 15 residues. In germline, CDR1 is SGHTA, CDR2 FQGNSA. Here the CDR3 DNA reads TGTGCCAGCAGCCTCAATGAGGCAGGAGGCTATAGCTACAGCTTC. Translating gives CASSLNEAGGYSYSF.

This clonotype was picked up many times. The rearrangement joins TRBV4-3 to TRBJ2-7, with unresolved D. Germline V gives CDR1 LGHNA, CDR2 YSLEER. The CDR3 spans 13 residues. V shed 0 bases and J shed 3 bases, with 6 bases lying between them. For the CDR3, the DNA is TGCGCCAGCAGCCAAGAGACCGGCTACGAGCAGTACTTC. It encodes CASSQETGYEQYF.

The J gene is TRBJ1-1, the V gene TRBV19; D is undetermined. The length of the CDR3 is 12 residues. Germline lookup yields CDR1 LNHDA and CDR2 SQIVND (reference sequence). This CDR3 is CSTRAGITEAFF. DNA for the CDR3: TGTTCCACCCGGGCGGGGATCACTGAAGCTTTCTTT.

The chain links TRBV30 to TRBJ2-3, with TRBD1 matching 7 bases. CDR1 and CDR2 (germline): GTSNPN, SVGIG (reference sequence). Trimming took 4 bases from V and 2 from J; bases not matched to a gene: 6. The CDR3 extends over 14 amino acids. The CDR3 DNA reads as TGTGCCTGGAATCCCACAGGGGCCACAGATACGCAGTATTTT. This gives the protein CAWNPTGATDTQYF. The whole variable domain, remainder taken from reference TRBV30 and TRBJ2-3, is SQTIHQWPATLVQPVGSPLSLECTVEGTSNPNLYWYRQAAGRGLQLLFYSVGIGQISSEVPQNLSASRPQDRQFILSSKKLLLSDSGFYLCAWNPTGATDTQYFGPGTRLTVL.

V usage is TRBV12-3 or TRBV12-4 and J usage is TRBJ2-2; D ambiguous. The CDR3 extends over 11 amino acids. The V gene lost 8 bases and the J gene lost 8 bases, with 9 bases spanning the gap. The CDR3 is CASRLRGELFF. CDR3 sequence (DNA): TGTGCCAGCCGATTAAGGGGGGAGCTGTTTTTT.

A note on this clonotype: A far larger clone is one base from this, pointing to a likely read error. V gene TRBV6-2 or TRBV6-3 combines with J gene TRBJ2-7; D gene uncertain. V shed 6 bases and J shed 2 bases, with 5 bases lying between them. Germline assignment: CDR1 MNHEY and CDR2 SVGEGT. The CDR3 length is 11 residues. The chain's CDR3 is CASSSAYEQYF. The CDR3 DNA sequence: TGTGCCAGCAGCTCCGCCTACGAGCAGTACTTC.

In its sample, this clonotype was seen many times. The J gene is TRBJ2-7, the V gene TRBV30; D gene unclear. The CDR3 totals 11 residues. With 5 bases removed from V and 3 bases from J, the gap between germline ends came to 8 bases. CDR1 GTSNPN and CDR2 SVGIG come from the germline V gene (reference sequence). The CDR3 DNA is TGTGCCTGGGGGCCGCACTACGAGCAGTACTTC. Protein product: CAWGPHYEQYF.

On this clonotype itself: A much larger clone lies a single base off, so this may be a read error. The chain combines TRBV5-1 with TRBJ2-1; 10 bases are shared with TRBD1. The length of the CDR3 is 16 residues. The germline gives CDR1 SGHRS, CDR2 YFSETQ. The CDR3 DNA sequence: TGCGCCAGCATCTTGAGTCTGGGACAGGGGCAGTTTGAGCAGTTCTTC. Its translation is CASILSLGQGQFEQFF.

The V call is TRBV29-1, the J call TRBJ1-1, with D uncertain. Germline V lookup: CDR1 SQVTM, CDR2 ANQGSEA. This CDR3 is 14 amino acids long. Trimming shortened V by 6 bases and J by 5 bases, and 19 bases separated the two germline ends. In DNA, the CDR3 is TGCAGCGTCTCCAGACATGATCTTGGGACTGAAGCTTTCTTT. Translating it yields CSVSRHDLGTEAFF.

The chain is built from TRBV5-5 and TRBJ2-7; the D is unclear. The V gene's germline CDR1 is SGHKS and CDR2 YYEKEE (reference sequence). Between the trimmed V and J ends, which lost 4 bases and 6 bases, there was a span of 11 bases. The CDR3 has 12 amino acids. The CDR3 protein is CASSLVSGEQYF. The DNA for the CDR3 is TGTGCCAGCAGCCTAGTATCCGGCGAGCAGTACTTC.

Only a few counts were recorded for this clonotype. A far larger clone is off by one base, so a read error is likely. The chain couples TRBV27 to TRBJ2-7; 8 bases map to TRBD2. The CDR3 sequence is 13 residues long. The V and J ends lost 4 bases and 7 bases, in that order; junction bases with no gene match: 6. Looked up from germline, CDR1 is MNHEY and CDR2 is SMNVEV (reference sequence). This CDR3 is CASSSGLANEQYF. The DNA for the CDR3 is TGTGCCAGCAGTTCCGGACTAGCCAATGAGCAGTACTTC.

The rearrangement uses TRBV11-1 and TRBJ2-1, with D uncertain. Germline CDR1 SGHAT, CDR2 FQDESV (reference sequence). V was pared by 5 bases and J by 0 bases, with 14 bases between. The CDR3 runs 16 residues. The DNA of the CDR3 is TGTGCCAGCAGCCCCCGACCAGCCAGCTCCTACAATGAGCAGTTCTTC. Translating gives CASSPRPASSYNEQFF.